The present TCR beta chain was sequenced within a study of blood T cell repertoires in COVID-19. Study-wide background: Nucleic acid was either cDNA or gDNA, and it came from T cells, B-cell-depleted T cells, or PBMCs.

The assay was immunoSEQ multiplex PCR, and TCRdb's table has in-frame clones only and misses some. This table has tens of thousands of clones, approximately 77% appearing once. This CDR3 is built from 14 residues. In germline, CDR1 is WSHSY, CDR2 SAAADI. V lost 5 bases, J lost 4 bases, and 14 bases lay in between. The rearrangement joins TRBV10-2 to TRBJ1-2; no firm D call. What was sequenced was peripheral blood. This clonotype was obtained from a human donor in a cohort sampled during active COVID-19. The CDR3 DNA reads TGCGCCAGCAGTAGGGAGGCCTCCCCCTATGGCTACACCTTC. Residues: CASSREASPYGYTF.